The next 32 T cell receptor beta chains were all read from a single sample in a study of regulatory T cells in long-lasting Graves disease. Time point here: newly diagnosed GD, antithyroid drugs for less than 3 months. PBMC RNA was the source of the TCR library. With iRepertoire HTBI primers and Arm-PCR of CDR3 regions, TCR beta libraries were built. TCRdb independently ran MiXCR on the multiplex PCR reads; one entry per CDR3 protein. The sample holds 410,000 or so distinct CDR3 sequences, 15% seen once. The same specimen was also included in a second study, on T cells in Graves' hyperthyroidism and ophthalmopathy.

The material was peripheral blood mononuclear cells (PBMCs), obtained at new diagnosis, from a patient treated with antithyroid drugs. These receptors were obtained from a woman aged 25 to 39 with Graves disease.

The chain combines TRBV3-1 with TRBJ2-2; D is possibly TRBD1 (5 bases). From germline, CDR1 is LGHDT and CDR2 YNNKEL (reference sequence). The CDR3 consists of 14 residues. V lost 1 base and J lost 6, with 9 bases in between. CDR3 sequence: CASSQGGAPGELFF. The CDR3 nucleotides are TGTGCCAGCAGCCAAGGGGGCGCGCCCGGGGAGCTGTTTTTT.

This clonotype was observed many times. The rearrangement links TRBV12-5 to TRBJ2-4, with D perhaps TRBD1 or TRBD2 (6 bases each). Germline CDR1 is LGHNT and CDR2 is FRNRAP. The V end was cut by 9 bases, the J end by 5 bases, with 14 bases between. The CDR3 runs to 13 residues. The CDR3 DNA reads as TGTGCTAGCCTGTGGGGGGCCGAAAACATTCAGTACTTC. Its translation is CASLWGAENIQYF.

The table lists this clonotype with many counts. The chain has TRBV7-9 and TRBJ2-7, with 7 bases matching TRBD2. This CDR3 spans 14 amino acids. V dropped 5 bases and J dropped 5; count of bases not matched to a gene: 9. Germline loops: CDR1 SEHNR, CDR2 FQNEAQ (reference sequence). DNA of the CDR3: TGTGCCAGCAGCCCGAGCGGGGAGCGCAACGAGCAGTACTTC. This sequence encodes CASSPSGERNEQYF.

The chain links TRBV11-2 to TRBJ2-5; a weak D match, TRBD1 (5 bases). CDR1 and CDR2 from the germline V gene are SGHAT and FQNNGV. This CDR3 has 13 amino acids. V was clipped by 0 bases and J by 7 bases, with 9 bases between them. CDR3 nucleotide sequence: TGTGCCAGCAGCTTAGAACTACAGGCGACCCAGTACTTC. Translated: CASSLELQATQYF.

Turning to this clonotype: A clone one base away is much larger, so this may be a read error. The chain recombines TRBV3-1 with TRBJ2-3, with 11 bases aligning to TRBD2. This CDR3 has 16 amino acids. Germline assignment: CDR1 LGHDT and CDR2 YNNKEL (reference sequence). The CDR3 bases are TGTGCCAGCAGCCCTATAACTAGCGGGGGCACAGATGCGCAGTATTTT. As protein: CASSPITSGGTDAQYF.

J is TRBJ1-3 and V is TRBV6-1; no clear D gene. Germline CDR1 is MNHNS and CDR2 is SASEGT. Trimming pared 7 bases from V and 1 base from J, leaving 8 bases between. The CDR3 contains 13 residues. The CDR3 reads CASKGGSGNTIYF. The CDR3 bases are TGTGCCAGCAAGGGAGGTTCTGGAAACACCATATATTTT.

This clonotype was observed a handful of times. The junction does not match germline at one end; this may be a read error. V gene TRBV7-9 combines with J gene TRBJ2-1; weak D call: TRBD1 (5 bases). The CDR3 totals 15 residues. From germline, CDR1 is SEHNR and CDR2 FQNEAQ (reference sequence). CDR3 residues: CASSPRPQGDNEQFF. Written as DNA, the CDR3 is TGCGCCAGCAGCCCAAGACCCCAAGGGGACAATGAGCAGTTCTTC.

The count of this clonotype is one. The chain is built from TRBV20-1 and TRBJ2-7; 8 bases line up with TRBD2. V trimming: 6 bases; J trimming: 2 bases; junction bases outside the gene matches: 21. Germline V gene data show CDR1 as DFQATT and CDR2 as SNEGSKA (reference sequence). The CDR3 sequence is 18 residues long. The CDR3 region has the DNA TGCAGTGCGCCCTCCAAGCAGTTCAGAGCGGGAGTCCCCTACGAGCAGTACTTC. It codes for CSAPSKQFRAGVPYEQYF.

The sample holds many counts of this clonotype. V is TRBV30 and J is TRBJ1-1; 7 bases match TRBD1. The CDR3 length is 12 residues. V shed 3 bases and J 4 bases; nucleotides not matched to a gene: 2. Germline V gene lookup returns CDR1 GTSNPN and CDR2 SVGIG (reference sequence). The CDR3 loop is CAWREGATEAFF. CDR3 nucleotide sequence: TGTGCCTGGAGGGAGGGGGCCACTGAAGCTTTCTTT.

This clonotype was observed at least ten times. The chain recombines TRBV12-3 or TRBV12-4 with TRBJ1-5, with 10 bases matching TRBD1. J was trimmed by 2 bases and V by 6 bases; bases with no gene match: 1. The CDR3 extends over 14 amino acids. Written as DNA, the CDR3 is TGTGCCAGCAGGGGGACAGGGGGCAATCAGCCCCAGCATTTT. Its translation: CASRGTGGNQPQHF.

The rearrangement links TRBV14 to TRBJ2-7; D might be TRBD1 (6 bases). CDR1 is SGHDN, CDR2 FVKESK, per germline. The CDR3 is made up of 14 amino acids. V was pared by 1 base and J by 5 bases, with 12 bases between. CDR3 sequence: CASSQGFRGNEQYF. The CDR3 bases are TGTGCCAGCAGCCAAGGGTTCAGGGGAAACGAGCAGTACTTC.

Regarding this clonotype: A read error is the likely source, as a far larger clone sits one nucleotide away. The J gene is TRBJ2-5, the V gene TRBV12-3 or TRBV12-4; 13 bases map to TRBD2. V trimming: 0 bases; J trimming: 11 bases; junction bases outside the gene matches: 12. The CDR3 covers 17 residues. CDR3 region: CASSLAGLAGRYNEQYF. For the CDR3, the DNA is TGTGCCAGCAGTTTAGCGGGACTAGCGGGACGGTACAATGAGCAGTACTTC.

The table lists this clonotype with a count of one. J is TRBJ2-3 and V is TRBV4-1, with TRBD2 matching 9 bases. The assigned J gene may be wrong: the sequence end matches TRBJ2-7 better. This CDR3 region has 15 residues. Germline V gene sequence: CDR1 MGHRA, CDR2 YSYEKL. The CDR3 protein is CASSHGLANPNEQYF. The CDR3 nucleotides read TGCGCCAGCAGCCACGGACTAGCGAATCCAAATGAGCAGTACTTC.

This clonotype appeared many times. The V gene is TRBV7-9, the J gene TRBJ1-2, with D possibly matching TRBD1 (6 bases). Germline-derived CDR1 and CDR2 are SEHNR and FQNEAQ (reference sequence). V was shortened by 5 bases and J by 5 bases, with 27 bases between the two germline ends. The length of the CDR3 is 18 residues. The DNA for the CDR3 is TGTGCCAGCAGCCCCCTTTCTCCGGGACAACATCGACTTTATGGCTACACCTTC. Protein product: CASSPLSPGQHRLYGYTF. The full variable domain, rest sourced from reference TRBV7-9 and TRBJ1-2, is DTGVSQNPRHKITKRGQNVTFRCDPISEHNRLYWYRQTLGQGPEFLTYFQNEAQLEKSRLLSDRFSAERPKGSFSTLEIQRTEQGDSAMYLCASSPLSPGQHRLYGYTFGSGTRLTVV.

This clonotype was observed a handful of times. This rearrangement joins TRBV12-3 or TRBV12-4 to TRBJ1-5; 9 bases line up with TRBD1. This CDR3 comprises 15 residues. J lost 2 bases, V lost 5 bases, and 4 bases had no gene match. The CDR3 bases are TGTGCCAGCAGTACACGACAGGGGGGCAATCAGCCCCAGCATTTT. It translates to CASSTRQGGNQPQHF.

As to this clonotype: The junction does not match germline at one end; this may be a read error. The V and J genes are TRBV11-2 and TRBJ2-7; 9 bases match TRBD1. This CDR3 spans 14 amino acids. Germline-derived CDR1 and CDR2 are SGHAT and FQNNGV. CDR3 amino acids: CAGSFGTGSYEQYF. The CDR3 DNA sequence: TGTGCCGGCAGCTTCGGGACAGGGAGTTACGAGCAGTACTTC. Supplemented by reference TRBV11-2 and TRBJ2-7, the full variable domain reads EAGVAQSPRYKIIEKRQSVAFWCNPISGHATLYWYQQILGQGPKLLIQFQNNGVVDDSQLPKDRFSAERLKGVDSTLKIQPAKLEDSAVYLCAGSFGTGSYEQYFGPGTRLTVT.

The V call is TRBV6-1, the J call TRBJ2-6; 9 bases map to TRBD2. The ends lost 5 bases at V and 1 base at J; junction bases unmatched: 12. The CDR3 totals 19 residues. CDR1 MNHNS and CDR2 SASEGT come from the germline V gene. DNA of the CDR3: TGTGCCAGCAGTCCCCAAGCGGGGGGCGTCGTTTCTGGGGCCAACGTCCTGACTTTC. Its translation is CASSPQAGGVVSGANVLTF.

As regards this clonotype: Its ends do not fully match the called genes, so a read error is possible. The chain employs TRBV20-1 and TRBJ1-2; D ambiguous. CDR1 and CDR2 from the germline V gene are DFQATT and SNEGSKA (reference sequence). The CDR3 covers 14 residues. CDR3 nucleotide sequence: TGCAGTGCCAGAGCAACTAGTGGAACCTATGGCTACACCTTC. Residues: CSARATSGTYGYTF.

This clonotype was seen at least ten times. This chain joins TRBV27 and TRBJ2-7; 7 bases align to TRBD2. CDR3 length equals 13 residues. V lost 5 bases to trimming and J lost 5 bases; unmatched junction nucleotides: 6. Germline V CDR1 and CDR2: MNHEY, SMNVEV (reference sequence). The CDR3 DNA sequence: TGTGCCAGCAGTAGAGCGGGAAGGGACGAGCAGTACTTC. Translation: CASSRAGRDEQYF.

This clonotype was recorded at least ten times. The rearrangement joins TRBV12-3 or TRBV12-4 to TRBJ2-1; D unclear. This CDR3 has 13 amino acids. V lost 5 bases and J lost 7, with 12 bases in between. DNA for the CDR3: TGTGCCAGCAGTCTCGACCCGACGAATGAGCAGTTCTTC. It translates to CASSLDPTNEQFF.

This clonotype was seen many times. In DNA, the CDR3 is TGTGCCAGCAGTTATAATCGAGGGGGGAACACTGAAGCTTTCTTT. This gives the protein CASSYNRGGNTEAFF. This rearrangement joins TRBV6-2 or TRBV6-3 to TRBJ1-1, with D tentatively TRBD1 (6 bases). V lost 3 bases to trimming and J lost 1 base, with 12 bases between them. There are 15 residues in the CDR3. Germline loops: CDR1 MNHEY, CDR2 SVGEGT.

This clonotype was seen at least ten times. This chain links TRBV7-9 with TRBJ2-7, with a weak D call TRBD2 (5 bases). The V end lost 2 bases, the J end lost 5 bases, and 13 bases lay between the germline ends. Per germline, CDR1 SEHNR and CDR2 FQNEAQ (reference sequence). This CDR3 has 14 residues. CDR3 region: CASSLLDSGDEQYF. The CDR3, as DNA: TGTGCCAGCAGCTTATTGGACTCCGGGGACGAGCAGTACTTC.

The V and J genes are TRBV10-3 and TRBJ1-2, with no clear D. Germline V gives CDR1 ENHRY, CDR2 SYGVKD. Trimming removed 5 bases from V and 7 bases from J, with 17 bases in between. This CDR3 is built from 14 residues. CDR3 in amino acids: CAISRDGRMSGYTF. The CDR3 coding sequence is TGTGCCATCAGTCGAGACGGACGGATGTCTGGCTACACCTTC.

This clonotype was observed at least ten times. The chain employs TRBV11-2 and TRBJ2-7, with D possibly TRBD1 on 6 matching bases. V shed 3 bases and J shed 5 bases, with 11 bases lying between them. The CDR3 contains 13 residues. The germline gives CDR1 SGHAT, CDR2 FQNNGV. The CDR3 is CASSFGRGDEQYF. CDR3 coding DNA: TGTGCCAGCAGCTTTGGCAGGGGAGACGAGCAGTACTTC.

This clonotype was observed a few times. The chain joins TRBV19 to TRBJ2-3, with D possibly being TRBD1 (6 bases). In germline, CDR1 is LNHDA, CDR2 SQIVND (reference sequence). Trimming took off 4 bases at V and 0 bases at J, with 14 bases between the two ends. CDR3 length: 16 amino acids. DNA for the CDR3: TGTGCCAGTAGTAGTTTCGTCAGGGGTAGCACAGATACGCAGTATTTT. Residues: CASSSFVRGSTDTQYF.

This clonotype was picked up many times. The CDR3 sequence is CASSLVGSWTPKAGELFF. CDR3 DNA sequence: TGTGCCAGCAGCTTGGTGGGGTCTTGGACTCCCAAAGCTGGGGAGCTGTTTTTT. The chain has TRBV5-6 and TRBJ2-2; perhaps TRBD2 as D (5 bases). There are 18 residues in the CDR3. Germline CDR1 reads SGHDT; CDR2 reads YYEEEE. V lost 0 bases and J lost 8, with 23 bases in between.

This clonotype was detected ten times or more. The V call is TRBV15, the J call TRBJ1-1; no clear D. Germline V gene sequence: CDR1 LNHNV, CDR2 YYDKDF (reference sequence). Trimming took off 1 base at V and 7 bases at J, with 13 bases between the two ends. The CDR3 is made up of 14 amino acids. CDR3 sequence: CATSRATSLGEAFF. CDR3 coding DNA: TGTGCCACCAGCAGAGCCACCTCCCTAGGTGAAGCTTTCTTT.

In its sample, this clonotype was seen a few times. This chain uses TRBV4-1 with TRBJ1-4; D remains ambiguous. The CDR3 extends over 17 amino acids. V was pared by 2 bases and J by 3 bases, with 16 bases between. Germline CDR1 reads MGHRA; CDR2 reads YSYEKL. CDR3 protein: CASSQSSSGRPNEKLFF. DNA for the CDR3: TGCGCCAGCAGCCAATCAAGTAGCGGCCGCCCTAATGAAAAACTGTTTTTT.

V gene TRBV19 combines with J gene TRBJ1-1; TRBD1 agrees at 8 bases. CDR3 length: 18 residues. Germline V gene data show CDR1 as LNHDA and CDR2 as SQIVND (reference sequence). V shed 2 bases and J 4 bases; nucleotides not matched to a gene: 15. Here the CDR3 reads CASSINPGGWYIGTEAFF. The CDR3 nucleotides are TGTGCCAGTAGTATAAATCCAGGGGGCTGGTATATCGGCACTGAAGCTTTCTTT.

The J gene is TRBJ2-5, the V gene TRBV6-1; weak D call: TRBD1 (6 bases). This CDR3 is 13 amino acids long. Germline assignment: CDR1 MNHNS and CDR2 SASEGT. The V gene lost 6 bases and the J gene lost 6 bases, with 14 bases spanning the gap. The DNA for the CDR3 is TGTGCCAGCAGCATACAGGGAGAGCAGACCCAGTACTTC. It yields the protein CASSIQGEQTQYF.

The chain uses TRBV5-4 and TRBJ2-1, with D possibly being TRBD1 (7 bases). CDR3 length: 14 residues. With 0 bases removed from V and 8 bases from J, the gap between germline ends came to 12 bases. Germline CDR1 is SGHNT and CDR2 is YYREEE (reference sequence). Written as DNA, the CDR3 is TGTGCCAGCAGCTTGGGACCCAGGGGGGATGAGCAGTTCTTC. This codes for CASSLGPRGDEQFF.

V gene TRBV19 combines with J gene TRBJ2-7; unclear D gene. CDR3 length: 13 amino acids. Germline values: CDR1 LNHDA, CDR2 SQIVND (reference sequence). The V end was cut by 6 bases, the J end by 4 bases, with 13 bases between. In nucleotides, the CDR3 is TGTGCCAGTAGCCGATCGGGCTTTTACGAGCAGTACTTC. This codes for CASSRSGFYEQYF. The whole variable domain, filled in from reference TRBV19 and TRBJ2-7, reads DGGITQSPKYLFRKEGQNVTLSCEQNLNHDAMYWYRQDPGQGLRLIYYSQIVNDFQKGDIAEGYSVSREKKESFPLTVTSAQKNPTAFYLCASSRSGFYEQYFGPGTRLTVT.